This TCR beta chain was retrieved from a study of blood T cell repertoires in COVID-19. Overall study: Nucleic acid was either cDNA or gDNA, and it came from T cells, B-cell-depleted T cells, or PBMCs.

The Seattle patients joined while their infection was active and were tracked longitudinally afterward. V gave up 5 bases and J gave up 4 bases, with 13 bases separating them. Germline V CDR1 and CDR2: SGHKS, YYEKEE (reference sequence). The CDR3 extends over 14 amino acids. Some clones are missing from TCRdb's copy, which holds only in-frame ones; the method was immunoSEQ multiplex PCR. The sample includes about 200,000 clones, 70% to 80% of them seen just once. Sequences were obtained from peripheral blood. The receptor's source is a woman aged 40 to 50 with COVID-19, enrolled during active disease. The chain has TRBV5-5 and TRBJ2-1; possible D gene TRBD1, 5 bases. The CDR3 here is CASRGRAGYNEQFF. The CDR3, as DNA: TGTGCCAGCAGGGGCAGGGCCGGATACAATGAGCAGTTCTTC.